The 18 T cell receptor beta chains below were found in one sample sequenced in a study of T-cell reconstitution after alpha-beta-depleted transplantation in children (dated by TCRdb to the mid-2010s). The treatment or condition label for this specimen denotes: allogeneic hematopoietic cell transplantation with graft depleted of TCRalphabeta T cells and CD19 B cells. Receptor amplification or capture employed PCR. The run used an Illumina HiSeq 2500. Molecular barcoding was employed in the preparation of TCR libraries, with unique molecular identifiers being used to normalize TCRbeta repertoire quantification. TCRdb redid the processing of the public reads, applying fastp at Q25 and MiXCR, and retained in-frame beta chains. Rows are unified per CDR3 protein, each entry keeping the most common DNA and genes. Here the sample has some 200,000 distinct CDR3 sequences; around 8.4% occur a single time. The ten largest clones take up roughly 36% of the sample.

The sequences come from PBMCs, mostly from graft donor cells, collected 360 days after TCRalphabeta/CD19-depleted stem cell transplant. The receptors were gathered from a male patient aged 2 to 10 who had a stem cell transplant for acute myeloid leukemia, so the T cells may come from the graft donor.

This clonotype showed up many times. The CDR3 protein is CASSFPTGGQGPGELFF. CDR3 sequence (DNA): TGTGCCAGCAGTTTCCCGACAGGTGGGCAAGGACCCGGGGAGCTGTTTTTT. The J gene is TRBJ2-2, the V gene TRBV12-3 or TRBV12-4; D is possibly TRBD1 (6 bases). The germline V and J ends were trimmed by 3 bases and 6 bases, with 20 bases remaining between them. This CDR3 spans 17 amino acids.

Concerning this clonotype: The germline gene is not matched at one end of the junction; a read error may be the cause. This sequence joins TRBV18 and TRBJ2-4, with a tentative D call TRBD1 (5 bases). Looked up from germline, CDR1 is KGHSH and CDR2 is LQKENI. The CDR3 extends over 14 amino acids. The CDR3 sequence is CASSPQEAKNIQYF. CDR3 DNA: TGTGCCAGCTCCCCACAGGAGGCCAAAAACATTCAGTACTTC.

The genes are TRBV6-4 and TRBJ2-3; possible D gene TRBD1, 5 bases. The CDR3 sequence is 18 residues long. Trimming removed 6 bases from V and 4 bases from J, with 26 bases in between. The germline CDR1 and CDR2 sequences are MRHNA and SNTAGT. CDR3 sequence: CASSSQGAGPSPSDTQYF. The CDR3 nucleotides read TGTGCCAGCAGCTCCCAAGGGGCTGGCCCCAGTCCCTCAGATACGCAGTATTTT.

A word on this clonotype: This may come from a read error, since a much larger clone is one base off. The chain is built from TRBV29-1 and TRBJ2-1, with TRBD1 matching over 7 bases. There are 14 residues in the CDR3. CDR1 and CDR2 (germline): SQVTM, ANQGSEA. The CDR3 nucleotides read TGCAGCGTGGCCCGGGACAGATTCTACTATGAGCAGTTCTTC. Protein sequence: CSVARDRFYYEQFF.

The table lists this clonotype with many counts. The chain employs TRBV5-1 and TRBJ2-3; D is uncertain. V was shortened by 6 bases and J by 2 bases, with 10 bases between the two germline ends. From germline, CDR1 is SGHRS and CDR2 YFSETQ. The CDR3 extends over 13 amino acids. This CDR3 reads CASMGFNTDTQYF. CDR3 nucleotides: TGCGCCAGCATGGGTTTCAACACAGATACGCAGTATTTT.

CDR3 in DNA: TGTGCCAGCAGTGAGGACAGATCCTACGAGCAGTACTTC. This encodes CASSEDRSYEQYF. The genes are TRBV2 and TRBJ2-7; possibly TRBD1 for D (6 bases). CDR3 length equals 13 residues. The ends were cut back, 3 bases at V and 1 base at J, with 7 bases in the middle. Germline V gene sequence: CDR1 SNHLY, CDR2 FYNNEI.

In its sample, this clonotype was seen a few times. The chain carries TRBV29-1 and TRBJ1-2; D uncertain. Germline values: CDR1 SQVTM, CDR2 ANQGSEA. The CDR3 length is 12 residues. Trimming took off 4 bases at V and 2 bases at J, with 8 bases between the two ends. The CDR3 loop reads CSVVGQNYGYTF. The DNA for the CDR3 is TGCAGCGTTGTCGGGCAGAACTATGGCTACACCTTC.

This chain connects TRBV7-9 to TRBJ2-7, with 7 positions matching TRBD2. CDR1 and CDR2 (germline): SEHNR, FQNEAQ (reference sequence). CDR3 length: 15 residues. With V trimmed by 5 bases and J by 7 bases, 14 bases remained unmatched. The CDR3 DNA is TGTGCCAGCAGCCTCGGGACCTGGGGGGGTCGGGAGCAGTACGTC. Its protein is CASSLGTWGGREQYV.

The chain recombines TRBV9 with TRBJ2-1, with 8 bases aligning to TRBD2. Trimming removed 3 bases from V and 12 bases from J; junction bases left unmatched: 11. The CDR3 has 14 residues. CDR1 and CDR2 (germline): SGDLS, YYNGEE. The CDR3 protein is CASSAGLAAQVQFF. CDR3 nucleotide sequence: TGTGCCAGCAGCGCTGGACTAGCCGCCCAGGTGCAGTTCTTC.

This clonotype appeared many times. The chain combines TRBV12-3 or TRBV12-4 with TRBJ1-5; the D is unclear. V was cut by 3 bases and J by 5 bases, with 11 bases left in between. This CDR3 has 14 residues. The chain's CDR3 is CASSLNTGDQPQHF. The CDR3 DNA is TGTGCCAGCAGTTTGAACACCGGGGATCAGCCCCAGCATTTT.

This clonotype was seen more than once but under ten times. The chain couples TRBV15 to TRBJ1-4, with D possibly being TRBD1 (6 bases). V lost 0 bases and J 0 bases, leaving 11 bases between the germline ends. This CDR3 contains 17 residues. Germline lookup yields CDR1 LNHNV and CDR2 YYDKDF (reference sequence). In DNA, the CDR3 is TGTGCCACCAGCAGAGATGGGGGGGCTGCAACTAATGAAAAACTGTTTTTT. Its translation: CATSRDGGAATNEKLFF. Together with reference TRBV15 and TRBJ1-4, the CDR3 gives the full variable domain: DAMVIQNPRYQVTQFGKPVTLSCSQTLNHNVMYWYQQKSSQAPKLLFHYYDKDFNNEADTPDNFQSRRPNTSFCFLDIRSPGLGDTAMYLCATSRDGGAATNEKLFFGSGTQLSVL.

This clonotype showed up many times. The CDR3 DNA is TGTGCCAGCAGCTTGGAGGCGGCCTACGAGCAGTACTTC. This codes for CASSLEAAYEQYF. The rearrangement uses TRBV11-2 and TRBJ2-7; D is possibly TRBD2 (5 bases). The CDR3 runs to 13 residues. Per the germline V gene, CDR1 is SGHAT and CDR2 is FQNNGV. V was clipped by 3 bases and J by 2 bases, with 8 bases between them.

This clonotype was detected ten times or more. The chain carries TRBV5-1 and TRBJ2-7, with D maybe TRBD1 (6 bases). V gave up 0 bases and J gave up 6 bases, with 16 bases separating them. Germline V gene data show CDR1 as SGHRS and CDR2 as YFSETQ. The CDR3 sequence is 15 residues long. CDR3 protein: CASSLVSGGASEQYF. The CDR3 DNA is TGCGCCAGCAGCTTGGTATCTGGGGGCGCATCCGAGCAGTACTTC.

The rearrangement uses TRBV12-3 or TRBV12-4 and TRBJ2-7; 7 bases fit TRBD1. There are 14 residues in the CDR3. The V and J ends lost 3 bases and 2 bases, in that order; junction bases with no gene match: 4. CDR3 nucleotides: TGTGCCAGCAGTTTCTGGGACAGAACCTACGAGCAGTACTTC. It yields the protein CASSFWDRTYEQYF.

This clonotype was detected only a few times. V gene TRBV7-6 combines with J gene TRBJ2-1, with 9 bases identical to TRBD2. Per germline, CDR1 SGHVS and CDR2 FNYEAQ. The CDR3 is made up of 15 amino acids. Trimming cost V 5 bases and J 6 bases; bases outside gene matches: 8. The CDR3 protein is CASSPWASGTNEQFF. The CDR3 DNA reads as TGTGCCAGCAGCCCATGGGCTAGCGGGACCAATGAGCAGTTCTTC.

This clonotype was counted between two and nine times. The chain carries TRBV15 and TRBJ2-5; D gene ambiguous. The CDR3 totals 13 residues. The germline gives CDR1 LNHNV, CDR2 YYDKDF (reference sequence). Trimming took off 5 bases at V and 3 bases at J, with 10 bases between the two ends. The CDR3 region has the DNA TGTGCCACCAGCCCCCGGTTGGAAGAGACCCAGTACTTC. Residues: CATSPRLEETQYF. Full variable domain (remainder filled in from reference TRBV15 and TRBJ2-5): DAMVIQNPRYQVTQFGKPVTLSCSQTLNHNVMYWYQQKSSQAPKLLFHYYDKDFNNEADTPDNFQSRRPNTSFCFLDIRSPGLGDTAMYLCATSPRLEETQYFGPGTRLLVL.

This clonotype was detected only a few times. The V gene is TRBV5-1, the J gene TRBJ2-1; D not certain. There are 14 residues in the CDR3. Per the germline V gene, CDR1 is SGHRS and CDR2 is YFSETQ. Trimming pared 5 bases from V and 0 bases from J, leaving 9 bases between. In DNA, the CDR3 is TGCGCCAGCAGTATACGGACCTCCTACAATGAGCAGTTCTTC. As protein: CASSIRTSYNEQFF.

The sample holds many counts of this clonotype. This rearrangement joins TRBV20-1 to TRBJ1-4; D might be TRBD1 (5 bases). V was shortened by 3 bases and J by 7 bases, with 15 bases between the two germline ends. Germline CDR1 is DFQATT and CDR2 is SNEGSKA (reference sequence). The CDR3 runs to 14 residues. CDR3 amino acids: CSASLQARSEKLFF. CDR3 bases: TGCAGTGCTAGTCTACAGGCTAGGAGTGAAAAACTGTTTTTT.